Each of the 13 T cell receptor beta chains below was sequenced from the same sample in a study of chemoradiotherapy in HPV16-positive cancers. Method: immunoSEQ multiplex PCR; TCRdb's copy keeps in-frame clones and lacks some. The sample holds fewer than 8,000 clones, 80% to 90% seen once. Source: tumor tissue, taken from a patient who underwent chemoradiotherapy. Receptor source: a human donor with HPV-associated anogenital cancer.

The chain uses TRBV19 and TRBJ2-7; either TRBD1 or TRBD2 may supply D (5 bases each). V gave up 6 bases and J gave up 7 bases, with 13 bases separating them. The CDR3 contains 12 residues. The V gene's germline CDR1 is LNHDA and CDR2 SQIVND (reference sequence). In nucleotides, the CDR3 is TGTGCCAGTAGCAGTCCAGGGAGAGAGCAGTACTTC. Residues: CASSSPGREQYF.

J is TRBJ2-5 and V is TRBV6-5; D is ambiguous. The germline V gene has CDR1 MNHEY and CDR2 SVGAGI. V dropped 6 bases and J dropped 4 bases, with 15 bases sitting between them. The CDR3 loop spans 14 amino acids. The chain's CDR3 is CASRATAPRETQYF. CDR3 sequence (DNA): TGTGCCAGCAGAGCAACAGCCCCTCGAGAGACCCAGTACTTC.

This rearrangement joins TRBV27 to TRBJ1-2; weak D call: TRBD1 (6 bases). V was clipped by 3 bases and J by 4 bases, with 15 bases between them. Germline V gives CDR1 MNHEY, CDR2 SMNVEV (reference sequence). The CDR3 is made up of 15 amino acids. For the CDR3, the DNA is TGTGCCAGCAGTTTTCAGGCAGGGGTGTTCTATGGCTACACCTTC. Translated, it gives CASSFQAGVFYGYTF.

The chain has TRBV6-5 and TRBJ2-7; possibly TRBD2 for D (6 bases). Trimming took off 8 bases at V and 1 base at J, with 15 bases between the two ends. The germline V gene has CDR1 MNHEY and CDR2 SVGAGI. There are 14 residues in the CDR3. CDR3 coding DNA: TGTGCCAGCCGTCTTGGGACTCTATCCTACGAGCAGTACTTC. This encodes CASRLGTLSYEQYF.

The chain couples TRBV27 to TRBJ2-7; a weak D match, TRBD2 (6 bases). This CDR3 is 14 amino acids long. Germline CDR1 is MNHEY and CDR2 is SMNVEV (reference sequence). Trimming pared 3 bases from V and 2 bases from J, leaving 11 bases between. The DNA of the CDR3 is TGTGCCAGCAGTTTCGGGGGAGGCCCCTACGAGCAGTACTTC. It codes for CASSFGGGPYEQYF.

In its sample, this clone was seen a few times. This rearrangement joins TRBV4-2 to TRBJ1-5; no clear D gene. The CDR3 sequence is 12 residues long. Germline CDR1 LGHNA, CDR2 YNFKEQ. Trimming stripped 3 bases from V and 4 bases from J, with 4 bases between. The CDR3 reads CASSQDNQPQHF. CDR3 nucleotides: TGTGCCAGCAGCCAGGATAATCAGCCCCAGCATTTT.

The CDR3 DNA follows: TGCGCCAGCAGTCGGGAACAAGAGACCCAGTACTTC. Translation gives CASSREQETQYF. The rearrangement joins TRBV5-1 to TRBJ2-5; D is perhaps TRBD2 (5 bases). Germline CDR1 SGHRS, CDR2 YFSETQ. The V and J ends lost 5 bases and 2 bases respectively, with 7 bases between them. CDR3 size: 12 residues.

V usage is TRBV13 and J usage is TRBJ2-1; D not certain. The V gene lost 4 bases and the J gene lost 3 bases, with 7 bases spanning the gap. The CDR3 is made up of 13 amino acids. Per germline, CDR1 PRHDT and CDR2 FYEKMQ (reference sequence). The CDR3 DNA follows: TGTGCCAGCAGCTCCGCTAGCTACAATGAGCAGTTCTTC. As protein: CASSSASYNEQFF.

The rearrangement uses TRBV9 and TRBJ1-1; D gene unclear. CDR1 and CDR2 (germline): SGDLS, YYNGEE. Trimming shortened V by 0 bases and J by 11 bases, and 14 bases separated the two germline ends. The CDR3 totals 13 residues. The CDR3 sequence: CASSVDTSPDAFF. DNA for the CDR3: TGTGCCAGCAGCGTAGACACCTCCCCCGACGCTTTCTTT. Full variable domain (remainder filled in from reference TRBV9 and TRBJ1-1): DSGVTQTPKHLITATGQRVTLRCSPRSGDLSVYWYQQSLDQGLQFLIQYYNGEERAKGNILERFSAQQFPDLHSELNLSSLELGDSALYFCASSVDTSPDAFFGQGTRLTVV.

The V call is TRBV19, the J call TRBJ1-1; D is possibly TRBD1 (6 bases). CDR3 length equals 14 residues. The germline gives CDR1 LNHDA, CDR2 SQIVND (reference sequence). V was pared by 9 bases and J by 4 bases, with 18 bases between. The CDR3 sequence: CASKGGMSGTEAFF. In DNA, the CDR3 is TGTGCCAGCAAAGGGGGGATGTCGGGCACTGAAGCTTTCTTT. Filled out from reference TRBV19 and TRBJ1-1, the complete variable domain reads DGGITQSPKYLFRKEGQNVTLSCEQNLNHDAMYWYRQDPGQGLRLIYYSQIVNDFQKGDIAEGYSVSREKKESFPLTVTSAQKNPTAFYLCASKGGMSGTEAFFGQGTRLTVV.

The chain uses TRBV7-8 and TRBJ1-1, with 7 bases identical to TRBD1. The V segment lost 5 bases and the J segment 2 bases; nucleotides outside the gene matches: 5. The length of the CDR3 is 14 residues. Looked up from germline, CDR1 is SGHVS and CDR2 is FQNEAQ. CDR3 nucleotide sequence: TGTGCCAGCAGCCTAGGACAGGTTAACACTGAAGCTTTCTTT. It translates to CASSLGQVNTEAFF.

This clone was seen only once. The gene calls are TRBV5-1 and TRBJ2-6; 7 bases agree with TRBD1. The CDR3 loop spans 15 amino acids. V lost 6 bases, J lost 0 bases, and 3 bases stayed unmatched. Looked up from germline, CDR1 is SGHRS and CDR2 is YFSETQ. The chain's CDR3 is CASTQGLSGANVLTF. CDR3 DNA sequence: TGCGCCAGCACACAGGGGCTCTCTGGGGCCAACGTCCTGACTTTC. Combining the CDR3 with reference TRBV5-1 and TRBJ2-6 gives the whole variable domain KAGVTQTPRYLIKTRGQQVTLSCSPISGHRSVSWYQQTPGQGLQFLFEYFSETQRNKGNFPGRFSGRQFSNSRSEMNVSTLELGDSALYLCASTQGLSGANVLTFGAGSRLTVL.

V and J are TRBV5-1 and TRBJ1-2, with unresolved D. This CDR3 region has 12 residues. Per the germline V gene, CDR1 is SGHRS and CDR2 is YFSETQ. Trimming shortened V by 5 bases and J by 5 bases, and 10 bases separated the two germline ends. The CDR3 sequence is CASREDGYGYTF. CDR3 nucleotide sequence: TGCGCCAGCAGGGAGGATGGGTATGGCTACACCTTC. The whole variable domain, remainder taken from reference TRBV5-1 and TRBJ1-2, is KAGVTQTPRYLIKTRGQQVTLSCSPISGHRSVSWYQQTPGQGLQFLFEYFSETQRNKGNFPGRFSGRQFSNSRSEMNVSTLELGDSALYLCASREDGYGYTFGSGTRLTVV.